A selection of T cell receptor beta chains follows, all from one sample in a study of T cells in Graves' hyperthyroidism and ophthalmopathy. TCRdb recomputed calls from the multiplex PCR reads with MiXCR, one row per CDR3 protein. Of roughly 350,000 distinct CDR3 sequences in the sample, roughly 15% were seen once. The sample comprised blood. The receptors were gathered from a woman aged 25 to 39 with Graves' ophthalmopathy. Both conserved end residues are part of each CDR3. A D gene is named only where the DNA matches it firmly. A row's size may be missing; if present it is once, few, many or a size class.

TRBV5-1	TRBJ2-7	TRBD1	many	TGCGCCAGCAGCTTCCAACAGGGGGGAACCTACGAGCAGTACTTC	CASSFQQGGTYEQYF
TRBV20-1	TRBJ2-5	NA	many	TGCAGTGCTAGACCTGACGGCCAAGAGACCCAGTACTTC	CSARPDGQETQYF
TRBV7-8	TRBJ2-2	NA	many	TGTGCCAGCAGCTTAGGAGGACCAATTTACACCGGGGAGCTGTTTTTT	CASSLGGPIYTGELFF
TRBV3-1	TRBJ1-6	NA	many	TGTGCCAGCAGCCAAGAACAGGTGCCCGGTTCACCCCTCCACTTT	CASSQEQVPGSPLHF
TRBV20-1	TRBJ2-3	TRBD2	many	TGCAGTGCTGATGGGACTAGCGGGCTAAACACAGATACGCAGTATTTT	CSADGTSGLNTDTQYF
TRBV4-1	TRBJ1-5	NA	many	TGCGCCAGTCCCCCGAATCAGCCCCAGCATTTT	CASPPNQPQHF
TRBV19	TRBJ2-7	NA	few	TGTGCCAGTAGTAATCTCGGAGACGAGCAGTACTTC	CASSNLGDEQYF
TRBV7-9	TRBJ2-1	TRBD2	many	TGTGCCACCGGCTATGGGGGGGTGAATGAGCAGTTCTTC	CATGYGGVNEQFF
TRBV7-9	TRBJ1-2	NA	NA	TGTGCCAGCAGCTTACGGACGGTTACTAACTATGGCTACACCTTC	CASSLRTVTNYGYTF
TRBV28	TRBJ2-3	NA	NA	TGTGCCAGCACAAGTCCAGGGAGTGAACTGAGCACAGATACGCAGTATTTT	CASTSPGSELSTDTQYF
TRBV7-7	TRBJ2-1	TRBD2	many	TGTGCTAGCAGCCCCCGGGGGGGGGCCTCCAATGAGCAGTTCTTC	CASSPRGGASNEQFF
TRBV4-2	TRBJ2-3	TRBD2	NA	TGTGCCAGCAGCCAATTACTAGCGGGGGGGCCCGGAGATACGCAGTATTTT	CASSQLLAGGPGDTQYF
TRBV28	TRBJ2-6	NA	NA	TGTGCCATACTTGACAGGGGACTAACTGGGGCCAACGTCCTGACTTTC	CAILDRGLTGANVLTF
TRBV24-1	TRBJ2-5	TRBD1	few	TGTGCCACCCAAGGTAGGGGGCTCCAAGAGACCCAGTACTTC	CATQGRGLQETQYF
TRBV6-1	TRBJ2-7	NA	many	TGTGCCAGCAGTATCTACGAGCAGTACTTC	CASSIYEQYF
TRBV18	TRBJ1-1	NA	many	TGTGCCAGCTCACCGGGCTCTGCAAACACTGAAGCTTTCTTT	CASSPGSANTEAFF
TRBV11-3	TRBJ2-2	NA	many	TGTGCCAGCAGCTTAGGGCCTAACAGAGAGAACACCGGGGAGCTGTTTTTT	CASSLGPNRENTGELFF
TRBV20-1	TRBJ2-7	NA	many	TGCAGTGCTAGATTCTTCTTGGGAAACAAACCCCCCTACGAGCAGTACTTC	CSARFFLGNKPPYEQYF
TRBV12-3/TRBV12-4	TRBJ1-2	NA	many	TGTGCCAGCAGTTTAGTTCGGGGGGCGGTGGACTATGGCTACACCTTC	CASSLVRGAVDYGYTF
TRBV20-1	TRBJ2-7	NA	NA	TGCAGTGCTAGCTCCGGGGGCCGTCCCTACGAGCAGTACTTC	CSASSGGRPYEQYF
TRBV28	TRBJ2-6	TRBD1	many	TGTGCCAGCAGTTTCGAGGGGACAGGCTCCCCTGGGGCCAACGTCCTGACTTTC	CASSFEGTGSPGANVLTF
TRBV4-2	TRBJ1-1	NA	NA	TGTGCCAGCAGCCAGCAAGAGGCCCAGGGATGGGTTAGTTGGACTGAAGCTTTCTTT	CASSQQEAQGWVSWTEAFF
TRBV12-3/TRBV12-4	TRBJ1-5	NA	many	TGTGCCAGCAGTACTGGAGGGTACAATCAGCCCCAGCATTTT	CASSTGGYNQPQHF
TRBV11-3	TRBJ2-2	NA	NA	TGTGCCAGCAGCTTAAACCCGGACGGGGGCTCCGGGGAGCTGTTTTTT	CASSLNPDGGSGELFF
TRBV2	TRBJ2-3	NA	many	TGTGCCAGCAGTGAAGCGAACAGGCGCACAGATACGCAGTATTTT	CASSEANRRTDTQYF
TRBV19	TRBJ1-5	NA	many	TGTGCCAGTAGTAGCCCCCGAGGAAGCAATCAGCCCCAGCATTTT	CASSSPRGSNQPQHF
TRBV28	TRBJ2-3	NA	many	TGTGCCAGCAGTTTATTTGACGGCACAGATACGCAGTATTTT	CASSLFDGTDTQYF
TRBV5-1	TRBJ2-1	TRBD2	many	TGCGCCAGCAGCATCAGCGGGGGGCTGTCCTACAATGAGCAGTTCTTC	CASSISGGLSYNEQFF
TRBV20-1	TRBJ2-5	TRBD2	many	TGCAGTGCTACCACTAGCGGGGGGGCCCAGGAGACCCAGTACTTC	CSATTSGGAQETQYF
TRBV7-6	TRBJ2-3	NA	many	TGTGCCAGCAGCTTAGGTCAGGGACTCGATACGCAGTATTTT	CASSLGQGLDTQYF
TRBV11-2	TRBJ2-1	NA	many	TGTGCCAGCAGCTTAGAGGAAGGTTCCCGCATCTTACCCATCTCCTACAATGAGCAGTTCTTC	CASSLEEGSRILPISYNEQFF
TRBV4-1	TRBJ1-4	NA	many	TGCGCCAGCAGGGGACATGACGAAAAACTGTTTTTT	CASRGHDEKLFF
TRBV6-5	TRBJ2-7	NA	many	TGTGCCAGCAGTTACCGCGCAGGGACCTACGAGCAGTACTTC	CASSYRAGTYEQYF
TRBV4-1	TRBJ1-2	NA	NA	TGCGCCAGCGGTTTCGAGACAGCGAACCCCAAGAAAGGCTACACCTTC	CASGFETANPKKGYTF
TRBV7-9	TRBJ1-1	NA	many	TGTGCCAGCAGCCCATCACGGGGGTCCGACACTGAAGCTTTCTTT	CASSPSRGSDTEAFF
TRBV6-1	TRBJ1-5	TRBD1	many	TGTGCCAGCAGTTACTTCGGACAGGGGAGTCATCAGCCCCAGCATTTT	CASSYFGQGSHQPQHF
TRBV7-2	TRBJ1-3	NA	NA	TGTGCCAGCAGCTCACTGGGGGGTTCTGGAAACCCCATATATTTT	CASSSLGGSGNPIYF
TRBV19	TRBJ1-5	NA	NA	TGTGCCAGTAGTATAAGGACAGAAGGGGATCAGCCCCAGCATTTT	CASSIRTEGDQPQHF
TRBV20-1	TRBJ2-1	NA	many	TGCAGTGCTAGAGATTCCCCCCGGGGGCCGCACAATGAGCAGTTCTTC	CSARDSPRGPHNEQFF
TRBV10-3	TRBJ2-7	TRBD1	many	TGTGCCTCCCGGGACAGGGAAACCTACGAGCAGTACTTC	CASRDRETYEQYF
TRBV6-1	TRBJ2-3	TRBD2	few	TGTGCCAGCAGTTCCCGGACTAGTAAGTCGGTGGATACGCAGTATTTT	CASSSRTSKSVDTQYF
TRBV20-1	TRBJ2-7	TRBD2	many	TGCAGTGCTAGCCGCGTAGCGGGGGCCTACTACGAGCAGTACTTC	CSASRVAGAYYEQYF
TRBV7-4	TRBJ2-7	TRBD2	few	TGTGCCAGCAGCTGCTCTTTGACTAGCGCCTCCTACGAGCAGTACTTC	CASSCSLTSASYEQYF